A selection of T cell receptor beta chains follows, all from one sample in a study of blood T cell repertoires in COVID-19. Here immunoSEQ multiplex PCR was the method, and the copy in TCRdb shows in-frame clones only, minus some. The sample consists of 10,000 or so clones, approximately 85% of them appearing once. Sequenced input: peripheral blood. These receptors came from a human donor in a cohort sampled during active COVID-19. The CDR3 runs from the conserved cysteine through the conserved F or W. D genes are given only for firm matches. Only part of the rows carry a size: once, few, many, or a class if the clone is expanded.

J: TRBJ2-7
D: NA
V: TRBV2
size: NA
DNA: TGTGCCAGCAGTGGAGAAGCTTACGAGCAGTACTTC
CDR3: CASSGEAYEQYF

J: TRBJ2-1
D: TRBD2
V: TRBV10-1
size: few
DNA: TGCGCCAGCAGTGAGTCGAGCGGGAGGCCCGTCAATGAGCAGTTCTTC
CDR3: CASSESSGRPVNEQFF

J: TRBJ1-2
D: NA
V: TRBV6-5
size: NA
DNA: TGTGCCAGCAGTCCCGCAGGGTACTATGGCTACACCTTC
CDR3: CASSPAGYYGYTF

J: TRBJ1-1
D: NA
V: TRBV7-2
size: NA
DNA: TGTGCCAGCAGTATCACAGGGACCATGAACACTGAAGCTTTCTTT
CDR3: CASSITGTMNTEAFF

J: TRBJ2-3
D: TRBD2
V: TRBV7-8
size: NA
DNA: TGTGCCAGCAGCTCCCCTCCGGGGAGCGGGGGCCTCACAGATACGCAGTATTTT
CDR3: CASSSPPGSGGLTDTQYF

J: TRBJ2-1
D: TRBD2
V: TRBV29-1
size: few
DNA: TGCAGCGGGCAGACTAGCGGGGGGGCCAATGAGCAGTTCTTC
CDR3: CSGQTSGGANEQFF

J: TRBJ1-4
D: NA
V: TRBV6-2/TRBV6-3
size: NA
DNA: TGTGCCAGCAGTCGGGGGGCGACTAATGAAAAACTGTTTTTT
CDR3: CASSRGATNEKLFF

J: TRBJ2-7
D: TRBD2
V: TRBV5-1
size: NA
DNA: TGCGCCAGCAGCCCGGGACTAGCGGGAGGAATCGAGCAGTACTTC
CDR3: CASSPGLAGGIEQYF

J: TRBJ2-7
D: TRBD2
V: TRBV7-2
size: NA
DNA: TGTGCCAGCACACGAGGGACTAGCGGGAACTACGAGCAGTACTTC
CDR3: CASTRGTSGNYEQYF

J: TRBJ1-6
D: NA
V: TRBV7-6
size: NA
DNA: TGTGCCAGCAGCTTATCCGGGGTGAGCTCCTATAATTCACCCCTCCACTTT
CDR3: CASSLSGVSSYNSPLHF

J: TRBJ2-7
D: NA
V: TRBV19
size: few
DNA: TGTGCCAGTAGTATAGAGGTAGGGACACCGACCTACGAGCAGTACTTC
CDR3: CASSIEVGTPTYEQYF

J: TRBJ1-5
D: NA
V: TRBV18
size: NA
DNA: TGTGCCAGCTCACCGGCTCAGGTAAATCAGCCCCAGCATTTT
CDR3: CASSPAQVNQPQHF

J: TRBJ1-5
D: NA
V: TRBV5-6
size: NA
DNA: TGTGCCAGCAGCTTGTATTTTCGGGAACTCAATCAGCCCCAGCATTTT
CDR3: CASSLYFRELNQPQHF

J: TRBJ2-7
D: TRBD1
V: TRBV19
size: few
DNA: TGTGCCACTCGGGACAGGGAGTCCTACGAGCAGTACTTC
CDR3: CATRDRESYEQYF

J: TRBJ1-1
D: NA
V: TRBV6-6
size: NA
DNA: TGTGCCACCAGGAAGGACAGAAACATGAACACTGAAGCTTTCTTT
CDR3: CATRKDRNMNTEAFF

J: TRBJ2-3
D: NA
V: TRBV5-8
size: NA
DNA: TGTGCCAGCAGCTTCGGCGGCGGTAGCACAGATACGCAGTATTTT
CDR3: CASSFGGGSTDTQYF

J: TRBJ1-5
D: TRBD1
V: TRBV19
size: NA
DNA: TGTGCCAGTAGTAAGGGGGAACAGGGGGGTGATCAGCCCCAGCATTTT
CDR3: CASSKGEQGGDQPQHF

J: TRBJ1-2
D: NA
V: TRBV18
size: NA
DNA: TGTGCCAGCTCCCCAACCTTACAGGGTAAAGATGGCTACACCTTC
CDR3: CASSPTLQGKDGYTF

J: TRBJ2-1
D: TRBD2
V: TRBV5-1
size: NA
DNA: TGCGCCAGCAGCTTGGTTCCTAGCGGGAACGGTGAGCAGTTCTTC
CDR3: CASSLVPSGNGEQFF

J: TRBJ1-2
D: TRBD1
V: TRBV5-4
size: once
DNA: TGTGCCAGCAGCGCCCAGACAGGGGATGGCTACACCTTC
CDR3: CASSAQTGDGYTF

J: TRBJ2-1
D: TRBD2
V: TRBV29-1
size: NA
DNA: TGCAGCGTCGCTAGCGGCAATGAGCAGTTCTTC
CDR3: CSVASGNEQFF

J: TRBJ1-5
D: NA
V: TRBV19
size: NA
DNA: TGTGCCAGTAGTATGGGAGTCAATCAGCCCCAGCATTTT
CDR3: CASSMGVNQPQHF

J: TRBJ1-5
D: NA
V: TRBV18
size: once
DNA: TGTGCCAGCTCATATTACAGGGATAGTCAGCCCCAGCATTTT
CDR3: CASSYYRDSQPQHF

J: TRBJ2-3
D: NA
V: TRBV10-2
size: NA
DNA: TGCGCCAGCAGTGAGTCGGGACCGGGACTCGCCGCTAACACAGATACGCAGTATTTT
CDR3: CASSESGPGLAANTDTQYF

J: TRBJ2-3
D: NA
V: TRBV7-2
size: NA
DNA: TGTGCCAGCAGCTTAGGTTGGGGAGGCACAGATACGCAGTATTTT
CDR3: CASSLGWGGTDTQYF

J: TRBJ2-3
D: NA
V: TRBV5-6
size: NA
DNA: TGTGCCAGCAGCTTTTTAGTAGCCACAGATACGCAGTATTTT
CDR3: CASSFLVATDTQYF

J: TRBJ1-2
D: TRBD1
V: TRBV7-3
size: once
DNA: TGTGCCAGCAGCGGAAAAGGGGGCGGCTATGGCTACACCTTC
CDR3: CASSGKGGGYGYTF

J: TRBJ1-6
D: TRBD1
V: TRBV30
size: NA
DNA: TGTGCCTGGAGTACCGCGGACAGGGTGGATTCACCCCTCCACTTT
CDR3: CAWSTADRVDSPLHF

J: TRBJ2-1
D: TRBD2
V: TRBV15
size: NA
DNA: TGTGCCACCAGCAGTGCGACTCTAGCGGGAGGTGTGTTGGATGAGCAGTTCTTC
CDR3: CATSSATLAGGVLDEQFF

J: TRBJ2-1
D: TRBD2
V: TRBV6-2/TRBV6-3
size: NA
DNA: TGTGCCAACAGTTCCGCGACTAGCGGGGTGAATGAGCAGTTCTTC
CDR3: CANSSATSGVNEQFF

J: TRBJ2-7
D: TRBD1
V: TRBV6-1
size: NA
DNA: TGTGCCAGCAGTTCAGGGGGCACCTACGAGCAGTACTTC
CDR3: CASSSGGTYEQYF

J: TRBJ2-7
D: TRBD1
V: TRBV28
size: NA
DNA: TGTGCCAGCAGTTCCCCCGGACAGGCTGTCTACGAGCAGTACTTC
CDR3: CASSSPGQAVYEQYF

J: TRBJ2-1
D: NA
V: TRBV7-9
size: NA
DNA: TGTGCCAGCCGGGGGAGCTCCTACAATGAGCAGTTCTTC
CDR3: CASRGSSYNEQFF

J: TRBJ2-1
D: TRBD2
V: TRBV5-1
size: NA
DNA: TGCGCCAGCAGCTCCCAGGGACTAGCGGGAAGTTACTCCTACAATGAGCAGTTCTTC
CDR3: CASSSQGLAGSYSYNEQFF

J: TRBJ2-7
D: NA
V: TRBV20-1
size: once
DNA: TGCAGTGCTAGTACCCCCCAAGGACAGACCTACGAGCAGTACTTC
CDR3: CSASTPQGQTYEQYF

J: TRBJ1-1
D: NA
V: TRBV6-5
size: NA
DNA: TGTGCCAGCAACGGACAGCTCAACACTGAAGCTTTCTTT
CDR3: CASNGQLNTEAFF

J: TRBJ1-4
D: TRBD1
V: TRBV27
size: NA
DNA: TGTGCCAGCAGTCCAAGGGACAGGGAAGGGCCTCGTGAAAAACTGTTTTTT
CDR3: CASSPRDREGPREKLFF

J: TRBJ2-7
D: TRBD2
V: TRBV15
size: NA
DNA: TGTGCCACCAGCTCCCACTTCGGGACTAGCGGGAGGAGAGAGTACGAGCAGTACTTC
CDR3: CATSSHFGTSGRREYEQYF

J: TRBJ2-7
D: NA
V: TRBV3-1/TRBV3-2
size: NA
DNA: TGTGCCAGCAGCCAAGAGGCCTCAGGCAACGAGCAGTACTTC
CDR3: CASSQEASGNEQYF

J: TRBJ1-5
D: NA
V: TRBV30
size: NA
DNA: TGTGCCTGGAGTGTATTAGGGGCCCAAAATCAGCCCCAGCATTTT
CDR3: CAWSVLGAQNQPQHF

J: TRBJ2-7
D: TRBD1
V: TRBV7-8
size: NA
DNA: TGTGCCAGCAGCTCCGGGACAGTCCCCTACGAGCAGTACTTC
CDR3: CASSSGTVPYEQYF

J: TRBJ1-1
D: TRBD1
V: TRBV27
size: NA
DNA: TGTGCCAGCAGCCGTTGGGGACAGGGGAACACTGAAGCTTTCTTT
CDR3: CASSRWGQGNTEAFF

J: TRBJ2-1
D: TRBD2
V: TRBV3-1/TRBV3-2
size: once
DNA: TGTGCCAGCAGCCCTCGCGGGAGGGGCAGTGAGCAGTTCTTC
CDR3: CASSPRGRGSEQFF

J: TRBJ2-5
D: TRBD2
V: TRBV27
size: NA
DNA: TGTGCCAGCAGTTTATTCAGTCTAGCGGGAGGATCAGAGACCCAGTACTTC
CDR3: CASSLFSLAGGSETQYF

J: TRBJ1-1
D: NA
V: TRBV6-1
size: NA
DNA: TGTGCCAGCAGTGAAACTGGGGGAGGGCACACTGAAGCTTTCTTT
CDR3: CASSETGGGHTEAFF

J: TRBJ2-5
D: NA
V: TRBV5-6
size: NA
DNA: TGTGCCAGCAGCTTGGATGTGAGTTCGGAGACCCAGTACTTC
CDR3: CASSLDVSSETQYF

J: TRBJ2-1
D: TRBD1
V: TRBV29-1
size: NA
DNA: TGCAGCGTGGCCCGGGGGCGGCAGGGGGCTTACAATGAGCAGTTCTTC
CDR3: CSVARGRQGAYNEQFF

J: TRBJ1-6
D: NA
V: TRBV5-1
size: NA
DNA: TGCGCCAGCAGCTTGGACATCCTAGGTTCACCCCTCCACTTT
CDR3: CASSLDILGSPLHF

J: TRBJ1-5
D: TRBD1
V: TRBV29-1
size: NA
DNA: TGCAGCGTTGCCGAACAGGGGTCAGGGGCCCAGCCCCAGCATTTT
CDR3: CSVAEQGSGAQPQHF

J: TRBJ2-1
D: TRBD1
V: TRBV24-1
size: NA
DNA: TGTGCCACCAGTGGCCCCCCCGGACAGGGGAAAGTACGCCTGGACTACAATGAGCAGTTCTTC
CDR3: CATSGPPGQGKVRLDYNEQFF

J: TRBJ2-7
D: NA
V: TRBV7-3
size: NA
DNA: TGTGCCAGCAGCCCCTCCAGGGCCCACGAGCAGTACTTC
CDR3: CASSPSRAHEQYF

J: TRBJ2-1
D: NA
V: TRBV7-9
size: once
DNA: TGTGCCAGCAGTCCGAAGTGGAGCTCCTACAATGAGCAGTTCTTC
CDR3: CASSPKWSSYNEQFF

J: TRBJ2-1
D: TRBD2
V: TRBV9
size: NA
DNA: TGTGCCAGCAGCGGGGGACTAGCGACGAATGAGCAGTTCTTC
CDR3: CASSGGLATNEQFF